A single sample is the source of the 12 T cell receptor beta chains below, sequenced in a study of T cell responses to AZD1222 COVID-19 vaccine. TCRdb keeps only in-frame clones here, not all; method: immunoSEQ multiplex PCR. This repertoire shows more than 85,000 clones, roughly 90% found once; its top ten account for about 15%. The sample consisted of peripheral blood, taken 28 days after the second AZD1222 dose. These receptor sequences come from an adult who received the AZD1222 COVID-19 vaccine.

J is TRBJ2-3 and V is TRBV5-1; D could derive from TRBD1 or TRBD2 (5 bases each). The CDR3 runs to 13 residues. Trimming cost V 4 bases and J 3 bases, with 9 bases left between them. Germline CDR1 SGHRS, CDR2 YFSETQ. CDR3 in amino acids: CASSRGPTDTQYF. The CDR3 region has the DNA TGCGCCAGCAGCAGGGGACCTACAGATACGCAGTATTTT.

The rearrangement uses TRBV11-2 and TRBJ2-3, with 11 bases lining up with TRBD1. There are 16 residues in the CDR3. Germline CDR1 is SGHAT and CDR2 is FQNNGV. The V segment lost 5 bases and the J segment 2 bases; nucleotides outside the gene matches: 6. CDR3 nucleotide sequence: TGTGCCAGCAGCCGGGACAGGGGGATTATCACAGATACGCAGTATTTT. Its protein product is CASSRDRGIITDTQYF.

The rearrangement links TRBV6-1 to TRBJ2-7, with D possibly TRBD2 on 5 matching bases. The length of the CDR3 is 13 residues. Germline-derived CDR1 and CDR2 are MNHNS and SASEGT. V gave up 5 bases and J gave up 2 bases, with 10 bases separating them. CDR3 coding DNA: TGTGCCAGCAGTTATTTCGGGGCCTACGAGCAGTACTTC. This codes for CASSYFGAYEQYF.

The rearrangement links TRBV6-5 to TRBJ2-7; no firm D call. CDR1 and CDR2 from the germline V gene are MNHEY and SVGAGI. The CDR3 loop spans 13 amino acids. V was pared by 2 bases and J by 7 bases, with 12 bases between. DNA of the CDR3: TGTGCCAGCAGTTACCGACGTGGTGGGGAGCAGTACTTC. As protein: CASSYRRGGEQYF.

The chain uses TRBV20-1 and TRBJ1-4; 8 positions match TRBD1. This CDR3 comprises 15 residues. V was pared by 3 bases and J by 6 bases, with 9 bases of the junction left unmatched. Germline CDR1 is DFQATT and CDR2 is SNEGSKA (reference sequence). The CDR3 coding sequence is TGCAGTGCTAGTAGTGACAGGGGCAGACATGAAAAACTGTTTTTT. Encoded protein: CSASSDRGRHEKLFF.

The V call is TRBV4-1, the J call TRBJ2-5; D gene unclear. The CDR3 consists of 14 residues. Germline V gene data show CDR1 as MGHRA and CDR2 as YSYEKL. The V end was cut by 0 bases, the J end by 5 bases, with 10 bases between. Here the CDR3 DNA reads TGCGCCAGCAGCCAAGATCCGGCCCGGGAGACCCAGTACTTC. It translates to CASSQDPARETQYF.

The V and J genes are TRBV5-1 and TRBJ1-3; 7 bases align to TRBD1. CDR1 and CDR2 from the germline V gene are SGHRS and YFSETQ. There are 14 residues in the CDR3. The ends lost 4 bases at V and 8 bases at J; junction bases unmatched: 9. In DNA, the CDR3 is TGCGCCAGCAGCCCGCAGGGGGGCGAATACACCATATATTTT. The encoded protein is CASSPQGGEYTIYF. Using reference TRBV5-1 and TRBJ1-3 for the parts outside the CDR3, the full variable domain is KAGVTQTPRYLIKTRGQQVTLSCSPISGHRSVSWYQQTPGQGLQFLFEYFSETQRNKGNFPGRFSGRQFSNSRSEMNVSTLELGDSALYLCASSPQGGEYTIYFGEGSWLTVV.

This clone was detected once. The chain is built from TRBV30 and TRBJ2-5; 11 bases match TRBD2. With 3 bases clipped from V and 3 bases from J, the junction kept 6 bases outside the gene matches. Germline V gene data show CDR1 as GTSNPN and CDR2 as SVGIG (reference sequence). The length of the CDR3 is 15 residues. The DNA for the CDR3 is TGTGCCTGGAGCCGACTAGCGGGAAGTAAAGAGACCCAGTACTTC. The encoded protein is CAWSRLAGSKETQYF. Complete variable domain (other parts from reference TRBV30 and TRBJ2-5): SQTIHQWPATLVQPVGSPLSLECTVEGTSNPNLYWYRQAAGRGLQLLFYSVGIGQISSEVPQNLSASRPQDRQFILSSKKLLLSDSGFYLCAWSRLAGSKETQYFGPGTRLLVL.

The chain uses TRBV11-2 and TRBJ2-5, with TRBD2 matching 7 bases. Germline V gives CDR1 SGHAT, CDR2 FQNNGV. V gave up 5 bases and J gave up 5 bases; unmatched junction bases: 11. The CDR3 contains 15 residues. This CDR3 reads CASSPHGTIRETQYF. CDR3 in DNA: TGTGCCAGCAGCCCGCACGGGACTATAAGGGAGACCCAGTACTTC.

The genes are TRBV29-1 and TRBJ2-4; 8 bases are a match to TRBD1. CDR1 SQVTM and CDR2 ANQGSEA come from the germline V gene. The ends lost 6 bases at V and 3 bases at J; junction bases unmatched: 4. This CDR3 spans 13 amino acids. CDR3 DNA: TGCAGCGTAACCGGGACAGGCAAAAACATTCAGTACTTC. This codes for CSVTGTGKNIQYF.

This CDR3 reads CASSRTGGVGTDTQYF. For the CDR3, the DNA is TGCGCCAGCAGCCGGACTGGGGGGGTTGGCACAGATACGCAGTATTTT. The chain joins TRBV5-1 to TRBJ2-3, with TRBD2 identical over 7 bases. The CDR3 loop spans 16 amino acids. With 4 bases clipped from V and 1 base from J, the junction kept 9 bases outside the gene matches. The V gene's germline CDR1 is SGHRS and CDR2 YFSETQ.

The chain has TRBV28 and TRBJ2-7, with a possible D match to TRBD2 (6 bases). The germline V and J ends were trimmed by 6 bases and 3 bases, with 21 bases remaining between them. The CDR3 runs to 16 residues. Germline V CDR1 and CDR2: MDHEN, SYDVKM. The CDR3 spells CASRGAGEGIGYEQYF. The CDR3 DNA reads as TGTGCCAGCAGGGGAGCGGGTGAGGGGATCGGCTACGAGCAGTACTTC.